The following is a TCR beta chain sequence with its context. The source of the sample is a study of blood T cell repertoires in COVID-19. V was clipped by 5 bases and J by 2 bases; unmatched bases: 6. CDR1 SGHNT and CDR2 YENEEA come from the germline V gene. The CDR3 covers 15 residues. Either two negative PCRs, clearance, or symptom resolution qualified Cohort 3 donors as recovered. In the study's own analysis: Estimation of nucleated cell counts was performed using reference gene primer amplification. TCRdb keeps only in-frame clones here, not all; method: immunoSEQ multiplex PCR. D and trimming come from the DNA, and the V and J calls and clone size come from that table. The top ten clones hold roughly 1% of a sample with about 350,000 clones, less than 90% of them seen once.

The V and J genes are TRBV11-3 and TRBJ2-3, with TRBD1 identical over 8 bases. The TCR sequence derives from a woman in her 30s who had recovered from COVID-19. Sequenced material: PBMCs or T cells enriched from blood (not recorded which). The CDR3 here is CASSLRTGLTDTQYF. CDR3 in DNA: TGTGCCAGCAGCCTACGGACAGGGCTCACAGATACGCAGTATTTT.